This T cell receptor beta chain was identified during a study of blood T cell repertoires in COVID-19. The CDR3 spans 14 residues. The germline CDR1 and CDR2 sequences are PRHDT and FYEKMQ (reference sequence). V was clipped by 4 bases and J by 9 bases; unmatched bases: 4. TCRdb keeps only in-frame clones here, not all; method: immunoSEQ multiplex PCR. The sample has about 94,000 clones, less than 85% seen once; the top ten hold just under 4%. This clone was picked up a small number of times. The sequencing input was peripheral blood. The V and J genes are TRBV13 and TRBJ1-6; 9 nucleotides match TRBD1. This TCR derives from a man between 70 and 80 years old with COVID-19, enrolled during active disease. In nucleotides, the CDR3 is TGTGCCAGCAGCTCCAGGACAGGGGTTTCACCCCTCCACTTT. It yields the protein CASSSRTGVSPLHF.